This is a list of T cell receptor beta chains from one sample in a study of OX40 agonist ivuxolimab in advanced cancers. Assay used: immunoSEQ multiplex PCR; TCRdb lists only in-frame clones, some missing. Of 15,000 to 20,000 clones listed, roughly 90% are singletons. Specimen: CD4+ or CD8+ T cells sorted from blood, collected in a trial of the OX40 agonist ivuxolimab. The receptors stem from an adult with an advanced solid tumor such as melanoma, head and neck, liver or kidney cancer. Each CDR3 is given with its conserved first and last residue. A D gene is named only where the DNA matches it firmly. Where a row states a size, it is once, few, many or the class of an expanded clone; other rows omit it.

j_call v_call d_call clone_size cdr3_nt cdr3_aa
TRBJ2-2 TRBV6-5 - - TGTGCCAGCTCGGGACTTCTTACCGGGGAGCTGTTTTTT CASSGLLTGELFF
TRBJ1-2 TRBV7-9 - - TGTGCCAGCAGCTTCCTACTGCGGCCTAGCTATGGCTACACCTTC CASSFLLRPSYGYTF
TRBJ2-3 TRBV11-2 TRBD1 few TGTGCCAGCAGCTTAGGGACAGGGGCAGATACGCAGTATTTT CASSLGTGADTQYF
TRBJ1-5 TRBV7-8 - - TGTGCCAGCAGCAATAACAGGGCCCATCAGCCCCAGCATTTT CASSNNRAHQPQHF
TRBJ1-4 TRBV15 TRBD1 - TGTGCCACCAGCAGACAGGGGGCTAATGAAAAACTGTTTTTT CATSRQGANEKLFF
TRBJ1-1 TRBV4-1 TRBD1 - TGCGCCAGCAGCCCCGGGACAGGGGGCTCTCTGGACACTGAAGCTTTCTTT CASSPGTGGSLDTEAFF
TRBJ2-1 TRBV5-8 TRBD1 - TGTGCCAGCAGCTTGGACAGGGGGCAGGGGTCCTACAATGAGCAGTTCTTC CASSLDRGQGSYNEQFF
TRBJ1-1 TRBV6-5 - - TGTGCCAGCAGCATAGGCCAAGATGAAGCTTTCTTT CASSIGQDEAFF
TRBJ2-3 TRBV27 - - TGTGCCAGCAGGGGGGTTTCGGGGACAGATACGCAGTATTTT CASRGVSGTDTQYF
TRBJ2-7 TRBV28 - - TGTGCCAGCAGCTGTGTACTAGCCTACTACGAGCAGTACTTC CASSCVLAYYEQYF
TRBJ2-1 TRBV4-1 TRBD2 - TGCGCCAGCAGCCAAGGGATAGTGGTTACTAGCGGGAGTCTGGATGAGCAGTTCTTC CASSQGIVVTSGSLDEQFF
TRBJ1-2 TRBV27 - - TGTGCCAGCAGTTGGGACCGACTAAGCCCCTACACCTTC CASSWDRLSPYTF
TRBJ2-1 TRBV29-1 - - TGCAGCGTTGAGTACTACAATGAGCAGTTCTTC CSVEYYNEQFF
TRBJ1-2 TRBV25-1 TRBD1 - TGTGCCAGCAGTGACCAGACAGGGCCAGCTAACTATGGCTACACCTTC CASSDQTGPANYGYTF
TRBJ1-2 TRBV14 - - TGTGCCAGCAGCTTGGGCAGTTTTAACTATGGCTACACCTTC CASSLGSFNYGYTF
TRBJ1-1 TRBV4-1 TRBD1 - TGCGCCAGCAGCCAAAATCCGGGACAGGTCCACACTGAAGCTTTCTTT CASSQNPGQVHTEAFF
TRBJ2-7 TRBV28 - once TGTGCCAGCAGCTCCGGGCCGGGACTCCCCTACGAGCAGTACTTC CASSSGPGLPYEQYF
TRBJ1-5 TRBV30 - - TGTGCCTGGAGTGTAACAGGAGGTCAGCCCCAGCATTTT CAWSVTGGQPQHF
TRBJ1-1 TRBV29-1 - once TGCAGCGTTGAAGAGTTGAACACTGAAGCTTTCTTT CSVEELNTEAFF
TRBJ2-7 TRBV11-2 - - TGTGCCAGCAGCTCCTTCCAGGGCTACGAGCAGTACTTC CASSSFQGYEQYF
TRBJ1-2 TRBV19 TRBD1 - TGTGCCAGTAGTATAGCGGGACAGGACTATGGCTACACCTTC CASSIAGQDYGYTF
TRBJ1-2 TRBV28 TRBD1 - TGTGCCAGCAGTTTAAGGGGGCCGTTCTATGGCTACACCTTC CASSLRGPFYGYTF
TRBJ1-1 TRBV9 - - TGTGCCAGCAGCGCCCAGGACCTTCCGAACACTGAAGCTTTCTTT CASSAQDLPNTEAFF
TRBJ2-1 TRBV27 - - TGTGCCAGCAGTACCTACAATGAGCAGTTCTTC CASSTYNEQFF
TRBJ2-1 TRBV7-8 - - TGTGCCAGCAGCTTAGCGTTGGCTGAGCAGTTCTTC CASSLALAEQFF
TRBJ1-2 TRBV6-5 - - TGTGCCAGCGGATACAGAAATGGCTACACCTTC CASGYRNGYTF
TRBJ2-1 TRBV6-4 - - TGTGCCAGCAGTGAGGACAGCTCCTACAATGAGCAGTTCTTC CASSEDSSYNEQFF
TRBJ2-1 TRBV29-1 - - TGCAGCGTAGTCTCCTACAATGAGCAGTTCTTC CSVVSYNEQFF
TRBJ2-3 TRBV7-6 - - TGTGCCAGCAGCCGCACTGGAGGGTTCACAGATACGCAGTATTTT CASSRTGGFTDTQYF
TRBJ2-7 TRBV4-1 - - TGCGCCAGCAGCCCCTCGCACGGGTTCGGCGAGCAGTACTTC CASSPSHGFGEQYF
TRBJ1-1 TRBV6-4 - - TGTGCCAGCAGTGACAGGGTGAACACTGAAGCTTTCTTT CASSDRVNTEAFF
TRBJ1-2 TRBV6-6 - medium-sized TGTGCCAGCAGTGTCCGGACACCCGACTACACCTTC CASSVRTPDYTF
TRBJ1-1 TRBV11-2 - - TGTGCCAGCAGCTCCCCCTGGGTCCTCGGGGGTGAAGCTTTCTTT CASSSPWVLGGEAFF
TRBJ2-5 TRBV27 TRBD2 - TGTGCCAGCAGTATCGGACTAGCGGGGGAGACCCAGTACTTC CASSIGLAGETQYF
TRBJ2-7 TRBV10-3 TRBD1 once TGTGCCATCAGTGGGCTCCCAGTCAGGGGGCAATCCGACGAGCAGTACTTC CAISGLPVRGQSDEQYF
TRBJ1-1 TRBV6-6 TRBD1 - TGTGCCAGCAGGACAGGGTTGAACACTGAAGCTTTCTTT CASRTGLNTEAFF
TRBJ1-1 TRBV27 - - TGTGCCAGCGTGGGAGATGCCGCTGAAGCTTTCTTT CASVGDAAEAFF
TRBJ1-5 TRBV19 - - TGTGCCAGTAGAGGTGGGTCGGGCAATCAGCCCCAGCATTTT CASRGGSGNQPQHF
TRBJ1-2 TRBV6-1 TRBD1 - TGTGCCAGCAGGCCCAACAGGGGTTATGGCTACACCTTC CASRPNRGYGYTF
TRBJ1-1 TRBV7-9 - once TGTGCCAGCAGCGCGGCCCAGAACACTGAAGCTTTCTTT CASSAAQNTEAFF
TRBJ1-6 TRBV30 TRBD1 - TGTGCCTGGATCCCCAGGGGGACAGATAATTCACCCCTCCACTTT CAWIPRGTDNSPLHF
TRBJ2-7 TRBV30 - - TGTGCCTGGACTGAGCGGGCAGGGGAAATTATTTACTCCTACGAGCAGTACTTC CAWTERAGEIIYSYEQYF
TRBJ1-1 TRBV5-1 TRBD1 - TGCGCCAGCAGCCCTCTACAGGGGATGAACACTGAAGCTTTCTTT CASSPLQGMNTEAFF
TRBJ2-1 TRBV19 - - TGTGCCAGTAGTAGGGCGGAGACCTACAATGAGCAGTTCTTC CASSRAETYNEQFF
TRBJ1-1 TRBV5-4 - - TGTGCCAGCAGCTTGGGCCGGGCGTTCACTGAAGCTTTCTTT CASSLGRAFTEAFF